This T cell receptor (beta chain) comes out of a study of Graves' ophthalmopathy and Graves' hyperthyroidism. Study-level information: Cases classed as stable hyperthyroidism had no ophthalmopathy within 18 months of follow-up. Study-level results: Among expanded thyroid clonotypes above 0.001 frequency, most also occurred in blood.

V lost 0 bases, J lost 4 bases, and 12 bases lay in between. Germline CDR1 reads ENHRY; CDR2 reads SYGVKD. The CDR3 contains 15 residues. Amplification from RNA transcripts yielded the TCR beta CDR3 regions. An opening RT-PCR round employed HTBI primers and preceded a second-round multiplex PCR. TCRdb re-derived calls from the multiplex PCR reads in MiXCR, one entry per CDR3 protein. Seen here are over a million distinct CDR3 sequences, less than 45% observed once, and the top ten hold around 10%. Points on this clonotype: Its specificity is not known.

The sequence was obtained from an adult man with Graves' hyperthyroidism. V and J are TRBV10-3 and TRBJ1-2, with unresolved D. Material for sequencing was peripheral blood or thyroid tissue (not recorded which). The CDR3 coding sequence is TGTGCCATCAGTGAGTCGGCGGGGAACGTCTATGGCTACACCTTC. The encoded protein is CAISESAGNVYGYTF.